Listed here is a single T cell receptor (beta chain). Antigen specificity is unknown. This sample was taken from a study of T cell responses to AZD1222 COVID-19 vaccine. Study overall: Pooled samples include second doses given at about 4 or 12 weeks. Findings and limits, study-wide: Females outnumbered males among donors, who were mostly white British; clonal diversity was possibly underestimated. Spike-specific TCRs gained breadth and depth after people received two AZD1222 doses.

Trimming took off 6 bases at V and 2 bases at J, with 14 bases between the two ends. Germline V gene data show CDR1 as MNHEY and CDR2 as SVGAGI. The CDR3 sequence is 15 residues long. Here immunoSEQ multiplex PCR was the method, and the copy in TCRdb shows in-frame clones only, minus some. Seen here are some 66,000 clones, approximately 84% observed once, and the top ten hold roughly 17%. The sequence was obtained from an adult in good health. The chain links TRBV6-5 to TRBJ2-1, with a possible D match to TRBD2 (6 bases). This sample comprised peripheral blood, obtained on day 0 of AZD1222 vaccination. This chain's CDR3 is CASSPGGEAYNEQFF. Here the CDR3 DNA reads TGTGCCAGCAGCCCCGGTGGGGAGGCCTACAATGAGCAGTTCTTC.